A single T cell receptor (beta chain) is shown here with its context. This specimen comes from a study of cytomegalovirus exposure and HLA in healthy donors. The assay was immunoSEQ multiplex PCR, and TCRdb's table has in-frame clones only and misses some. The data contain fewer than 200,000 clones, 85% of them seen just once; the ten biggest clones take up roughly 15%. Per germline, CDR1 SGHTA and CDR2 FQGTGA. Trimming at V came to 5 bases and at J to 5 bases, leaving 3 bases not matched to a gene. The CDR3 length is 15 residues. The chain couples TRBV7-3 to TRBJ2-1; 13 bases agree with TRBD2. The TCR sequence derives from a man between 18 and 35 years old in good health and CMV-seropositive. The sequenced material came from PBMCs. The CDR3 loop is CASSQGLAGNNEQFF. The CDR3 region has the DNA TGTGCCAGCAGCCAGGGACTAGCGGGAAACAATGAGCAGTTCTTC.